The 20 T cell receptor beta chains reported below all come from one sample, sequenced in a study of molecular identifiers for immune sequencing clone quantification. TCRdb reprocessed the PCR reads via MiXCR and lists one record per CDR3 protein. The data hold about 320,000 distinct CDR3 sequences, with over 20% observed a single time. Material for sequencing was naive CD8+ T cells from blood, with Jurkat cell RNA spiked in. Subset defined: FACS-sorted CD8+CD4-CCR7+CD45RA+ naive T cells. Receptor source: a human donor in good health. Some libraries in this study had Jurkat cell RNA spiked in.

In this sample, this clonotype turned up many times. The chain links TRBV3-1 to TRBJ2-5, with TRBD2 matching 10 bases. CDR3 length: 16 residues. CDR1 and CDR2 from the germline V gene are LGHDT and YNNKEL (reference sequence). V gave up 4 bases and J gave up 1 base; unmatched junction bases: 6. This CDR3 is CASSPELAGLQETQYF. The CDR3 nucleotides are TGTGCCAGCAGCCCGGAACTAGCGGGGCTCCAAGAGACCCAGTACTTC.

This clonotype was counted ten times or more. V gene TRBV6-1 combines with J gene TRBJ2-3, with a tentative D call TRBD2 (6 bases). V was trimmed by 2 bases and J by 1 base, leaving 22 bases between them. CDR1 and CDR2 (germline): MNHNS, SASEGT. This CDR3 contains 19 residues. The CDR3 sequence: CASSESGGRGVIGTDTQYF. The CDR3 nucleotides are TGTGCCAGCAGTGAATCCGGGGGACGTGGGGTTATCGGCACAGATACGCAGTATTTT.

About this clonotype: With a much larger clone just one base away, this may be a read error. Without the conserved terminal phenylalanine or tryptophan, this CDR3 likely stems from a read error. CDR3 loop: CASSRGSGPAEAFL. Here the CDR3 DNA reads TGTGCCAGCAGCCGTGGATCAGGGCCGGCTGAAGCTTTCCTT. The J gene is TRBJ1-1, the V gene TRBV7-9; tentatively, D is TRBD1 (5 bases). Germline V gene data show CDR1 as SEHNR and CDR2 as FQNEAQ (reference sequence). V gave up 5 bases and J gave up 6 bases, with 16 bases separating them. This CDR3 is built from 14 residues.

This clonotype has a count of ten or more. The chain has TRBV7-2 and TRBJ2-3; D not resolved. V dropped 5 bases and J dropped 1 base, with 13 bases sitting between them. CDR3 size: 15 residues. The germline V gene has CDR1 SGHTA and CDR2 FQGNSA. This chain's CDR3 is CASSLTEIGTDTQYF. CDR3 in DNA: TGTGCCAGCAGCCTCACGGAGATTGGCACAGATACGCAGTATTTT.

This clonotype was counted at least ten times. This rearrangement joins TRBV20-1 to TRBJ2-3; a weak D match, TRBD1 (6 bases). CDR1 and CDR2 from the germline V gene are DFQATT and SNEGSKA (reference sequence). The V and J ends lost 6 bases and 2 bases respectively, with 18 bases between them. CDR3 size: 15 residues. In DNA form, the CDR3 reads TGCAGTGCATTTGCGGACAGAGATATCACAGATACGCAGTATTTT. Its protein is CSAFADRDITDTQYF.

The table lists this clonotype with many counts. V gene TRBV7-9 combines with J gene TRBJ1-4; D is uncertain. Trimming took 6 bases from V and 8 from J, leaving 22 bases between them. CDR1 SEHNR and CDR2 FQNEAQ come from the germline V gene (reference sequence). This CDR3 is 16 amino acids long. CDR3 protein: CASSRSVDAVSEKLFF. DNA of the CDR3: TGTGCCAGCAGTCGTTCGGTGGACGCTGTCTCGGAAAAACTGTTTTTT.

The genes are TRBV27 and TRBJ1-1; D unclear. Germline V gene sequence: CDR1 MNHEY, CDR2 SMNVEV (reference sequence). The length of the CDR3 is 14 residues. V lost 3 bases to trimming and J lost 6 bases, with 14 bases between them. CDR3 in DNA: TGTGCCAGCAGTTTTAGAGGATTCGGTCCTGAAGCTTTCTTT. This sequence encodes CASSFRGFGPEAFF.

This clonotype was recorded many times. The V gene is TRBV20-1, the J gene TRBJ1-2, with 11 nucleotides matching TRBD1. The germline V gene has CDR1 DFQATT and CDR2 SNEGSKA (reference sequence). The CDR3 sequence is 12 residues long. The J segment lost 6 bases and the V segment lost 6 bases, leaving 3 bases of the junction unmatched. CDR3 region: CSARDRGNGYTF. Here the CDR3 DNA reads TGCAGTGCGAGGGACAGGGGGAATGGCTACACCTTC.

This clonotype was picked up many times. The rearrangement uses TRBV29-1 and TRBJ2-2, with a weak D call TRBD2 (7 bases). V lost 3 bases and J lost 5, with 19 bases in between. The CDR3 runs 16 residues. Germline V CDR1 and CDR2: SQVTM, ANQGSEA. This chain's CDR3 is CSVDSARGGGTGELFF. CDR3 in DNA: TGCAGCGTTGACTCTGCGAGGGGGGGAGGAACCGGGGAGCTGTTTTTT.

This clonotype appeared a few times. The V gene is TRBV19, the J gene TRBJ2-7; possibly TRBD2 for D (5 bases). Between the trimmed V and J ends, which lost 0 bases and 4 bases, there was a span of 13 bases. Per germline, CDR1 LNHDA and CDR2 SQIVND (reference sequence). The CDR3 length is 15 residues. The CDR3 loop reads CASSIDWTEGYEQYF. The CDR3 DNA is TGTGCCAGTAGTATAGATTGGACTGAGGGATACGAGCAGTACTTC.

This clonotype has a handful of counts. The CDR3 protein is CASSLSDGNQPQHF. The CDR3 DNA is TGTGCCAGCAGTTTGTCGGACGGCAATCAGCCCCAGCATTTT. The gene calls are TRBV12-3 or TRBV12-4 and TRBJ1-5; D gene unclear. The CDR3 has 14 residues. V was cut by 3 bases and J by 2 bases, with 8 bases left in between.

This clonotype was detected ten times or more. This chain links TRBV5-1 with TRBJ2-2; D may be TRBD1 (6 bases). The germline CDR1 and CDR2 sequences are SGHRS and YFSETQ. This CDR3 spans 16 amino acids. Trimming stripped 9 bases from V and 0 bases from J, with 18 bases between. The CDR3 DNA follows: TGCGCCACCCAACGCCCCGACAGGCCGAACACCGGGGAGCTGTTTTTT. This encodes CATQRPDRPNTGELFF. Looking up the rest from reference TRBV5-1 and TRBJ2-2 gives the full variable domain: KAGVTQTPRYLIKTRGQQVTLSCSPISGHRSVSWYQQTPGQGLQFLFEYFSETQRNKGNFPGRFSGRQFSNSRSEMNVSTLELGDSALYLCATQRPDRPNTGELFFGEGSRLTVL.

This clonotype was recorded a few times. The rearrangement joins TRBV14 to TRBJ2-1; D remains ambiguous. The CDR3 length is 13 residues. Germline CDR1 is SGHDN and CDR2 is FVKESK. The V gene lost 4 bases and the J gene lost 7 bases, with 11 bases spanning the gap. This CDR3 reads CASSPYILNEQFF. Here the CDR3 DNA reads TGTGCCAGCAGCCCATACATCCTAAATGAGCAGTTCTTC. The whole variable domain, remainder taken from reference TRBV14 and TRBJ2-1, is EAGVTQFPSHSVIEKGQTVTLRCDPISGHDNLYWYRRVMGKEIKFLLHFVKESKQDESGMPNNRFLAERTGGTYSTLKVQPAELEDSGVYFCASSPYILNEQFFGPGTRLTVL.

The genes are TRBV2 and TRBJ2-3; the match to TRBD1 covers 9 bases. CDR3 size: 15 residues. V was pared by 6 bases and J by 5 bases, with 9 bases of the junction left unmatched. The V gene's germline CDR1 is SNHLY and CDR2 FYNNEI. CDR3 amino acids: CASRDDRGAEDTQYF. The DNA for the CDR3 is TGTGCCAGCAGAGATGACAGGGGGGCCGAAGATACGCAGTATTTT.

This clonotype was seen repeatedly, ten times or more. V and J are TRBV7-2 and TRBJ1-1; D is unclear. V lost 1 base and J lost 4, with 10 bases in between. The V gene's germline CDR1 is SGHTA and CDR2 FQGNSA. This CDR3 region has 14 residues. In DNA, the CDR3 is TGTGCCAGCAGCTTAGTGCCAGGCAGCACTGAAGCTTTCTTT. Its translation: CASSLVPGSTEAFF.

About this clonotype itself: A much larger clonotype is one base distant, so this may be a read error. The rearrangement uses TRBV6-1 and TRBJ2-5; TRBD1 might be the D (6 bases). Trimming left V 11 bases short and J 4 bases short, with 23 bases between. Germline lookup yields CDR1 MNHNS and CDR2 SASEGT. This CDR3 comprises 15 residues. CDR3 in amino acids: CACNLRTAWGETQYF. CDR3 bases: TGTGCCTGCAACTTACGGACAGCTTGGGGAGAGACCCAGTACTTC.

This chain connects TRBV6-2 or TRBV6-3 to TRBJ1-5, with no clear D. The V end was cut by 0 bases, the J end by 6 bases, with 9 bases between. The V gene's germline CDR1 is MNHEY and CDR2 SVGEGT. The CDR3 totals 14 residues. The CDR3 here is CASSYSMVPQPQHF. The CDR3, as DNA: TGTGCCAGCAGTTACTCGATGGTCCCTCAGCCCCAGCATTTT.

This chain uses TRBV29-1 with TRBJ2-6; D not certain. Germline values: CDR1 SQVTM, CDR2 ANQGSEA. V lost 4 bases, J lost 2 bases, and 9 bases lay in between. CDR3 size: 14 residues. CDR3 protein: CSVGDPPGANVLTF. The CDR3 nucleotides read TGCAGCGTTGGAGACCCTCCTGGGGCCAACGTCCTGACTTTC.

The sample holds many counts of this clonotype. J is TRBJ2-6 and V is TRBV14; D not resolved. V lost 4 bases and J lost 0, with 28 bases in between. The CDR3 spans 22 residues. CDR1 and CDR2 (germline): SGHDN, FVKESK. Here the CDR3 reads CASSLEGHEWAPRASGANVLTF. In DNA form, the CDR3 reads TGTGCCAGCAGCCTGGAAGGGCATGAATGGGCCCCTCGAGCCTCTGGGGCCAACGTCCTGACTTTC.

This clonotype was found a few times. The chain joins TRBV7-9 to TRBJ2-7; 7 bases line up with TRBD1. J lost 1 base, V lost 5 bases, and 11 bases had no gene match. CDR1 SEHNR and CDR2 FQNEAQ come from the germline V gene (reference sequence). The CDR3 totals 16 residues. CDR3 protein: CASSSRDRALSYEQYF. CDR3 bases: TGTGCCAGCAGCAGCAGAGACAGGGCGTTATCCTACGAGCAGTACTTC. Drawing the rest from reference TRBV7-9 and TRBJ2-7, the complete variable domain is DTGVSQNPRHKITKRGQNVTFRCDPISEHNRLYWYRQTLGQGPEFLTYFQNEAQLEKSRLLSDRFSAERPKGSFSTLEIQRTEQGDSAMYLCASSSRDRALSYEQYFGPGTRLTVT.